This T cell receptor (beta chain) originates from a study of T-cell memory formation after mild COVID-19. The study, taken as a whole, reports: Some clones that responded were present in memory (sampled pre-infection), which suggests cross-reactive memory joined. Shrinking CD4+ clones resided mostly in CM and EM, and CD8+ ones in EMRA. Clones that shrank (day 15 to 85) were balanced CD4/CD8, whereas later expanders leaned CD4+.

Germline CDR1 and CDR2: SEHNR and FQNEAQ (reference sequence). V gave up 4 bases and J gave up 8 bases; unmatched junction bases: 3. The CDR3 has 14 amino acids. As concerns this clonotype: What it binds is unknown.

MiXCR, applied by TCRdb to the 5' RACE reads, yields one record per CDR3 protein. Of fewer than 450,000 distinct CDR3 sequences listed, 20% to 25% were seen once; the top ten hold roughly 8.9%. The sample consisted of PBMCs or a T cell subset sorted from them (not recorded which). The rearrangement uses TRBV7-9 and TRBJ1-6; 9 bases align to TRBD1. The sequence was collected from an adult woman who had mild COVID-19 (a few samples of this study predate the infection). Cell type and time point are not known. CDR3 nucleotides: TGTGCCAGCAGCTCACAGGGGGCCTATTCACCCCTCCACTTT. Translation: CASSSQGAYSPLHF.